This TCR beta chain was found in a study of persistence of HIV-infected CD4 T cells. Study overall: Blood samples, up to roughly 200 mL, came from multiple time points, except a couple of leukapheresis donors sampled once.

This CDR3 has 16 residues. V was pared by 0 bases and J by 8 bases, with 11 bases of the junction left unmatched. Germline V gene lookup returns CDR1 SGHRS and CDR2 YFSETQ. Cells were stimulated nonspecifically with anti-CD3/anti-CD28 magnetic beads. Responding CD4+ T cells were sorted by upregulation of both CD40 ligand and CD69. Donors had CD4+ T cell counts above 400 cells/uL and were CMV-seropositive. This clone appeared once. Its matching antigen is unknown. The libraries were made with immunoSEQ version 4 in survey mode. Method: immunoSEQ multiplex PCR; TCRdb's copy keeps in-frame clones and lacks some. The repertoire holds 40,000 or so clones, with around 90% as singletons.

The material sequenced was CD4+ T cells sorted from PBMCs after 18-hour stimulation, taken from a patient who received antiretroviral therapy. The chain employs TRBV5-1 and TRBJ1-2; 9 positions agree with TRBD1. The clonotype was recovered from an adult man with HIV who was CMV-seropositive. The CDR3 coding sequence is TGCGCCAGCAGCTTGGGATACAGGGGGCTAAAGGAGGGCTACACCTTC. This codes for CASSLGYRGLKEGYTF.